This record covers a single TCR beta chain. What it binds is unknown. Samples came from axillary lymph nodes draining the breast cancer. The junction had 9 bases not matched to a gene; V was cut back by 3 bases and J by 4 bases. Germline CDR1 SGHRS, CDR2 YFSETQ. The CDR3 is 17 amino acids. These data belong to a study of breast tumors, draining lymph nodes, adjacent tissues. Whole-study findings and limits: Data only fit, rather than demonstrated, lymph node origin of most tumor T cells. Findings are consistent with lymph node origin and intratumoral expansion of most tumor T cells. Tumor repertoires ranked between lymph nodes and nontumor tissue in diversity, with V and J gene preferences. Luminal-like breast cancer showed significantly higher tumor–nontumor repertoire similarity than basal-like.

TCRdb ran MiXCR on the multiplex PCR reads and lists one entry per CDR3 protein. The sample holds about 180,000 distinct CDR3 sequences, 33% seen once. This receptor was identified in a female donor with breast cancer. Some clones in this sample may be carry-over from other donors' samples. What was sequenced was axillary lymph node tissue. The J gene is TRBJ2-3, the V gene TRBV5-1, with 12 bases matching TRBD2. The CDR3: CASSSPSTSGRADTQYF. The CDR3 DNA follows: TGCGCCAGCAGCTCGCCTTCGACTAGCGGGAGAGCAGATACGCAGTATTTT.